The rows below give T cell receptor beta chains drawn from one sample of a study of shared clonotypes between healthy human individuals. Assay: immunoSEQ multiplex PCR; the TCRdb copy retains only in-frame clones and omits some. The sample has 550,000 to 800,000 clones, around 90% seen once. The sample was memory CD8+ T cells from PBMCs. The receptors come from a young man in good health. Some clones in this sample may be carry-over from other donors' samples. The conserved cysteine and the conserved F or W are not part of the CDR3 here.

J gene | V gene | CDR3 protein
TRBJ2-3 | TRBV7-3 | ASSLKGGGDTQY
TRBJ2-7 | TRBV11-2 | ASSLVGRAYEQY
TRBJ2-5 | TRBV7-9 | ASSLRIGSNETQY
TRBJ2-3 | TRBV7-3 | ASSSGADTQY
TRBJ2-7 | TRBV10-1 | ASSDMDRDEQY
TRBJ2-7 | TRBV28 | ASSFEQGAYEQY
TRBJ2-2 | TRBV11-2 | ASRRQGANGELF
TRBJ2-2 | TRBV11-3 | ASSPGTSGSKPNTGELF
TRBJ2-7 | TRBV5-6 | ASSLSGEQY
TRBJ1-1 | TRBV27 | ASSLGQGPTEAF
TRBJ2-1 | TRBV7-9 | ASSLAGGPYNEQF
TRBJ1-5 | TRBV19 | ASSVYSSNQPQH
TRBJ1-2 | TRBV27 | ASTARGDGGYT
TRBJ2-7 | TRBV30 | AWSMPGQGTYEQY
TRBJ2-7 | TRBV4-1 | ASSDPTGTGAHEQY
TRBJ2-7 | TRBV5-5 | ASSPTPGSVFLEQY
TRBJ2-6 | TRBV6-1 | ASSEVGDSAFGANVLT
TRBJ1-2 | TRBV15 | ATRGATNPLDYGYT
TRBJ2-7 | TRBV19 | ASSSDSGRIMGEQY
TRBJ2-2 | TRBV27 | ASSLYSFANTGELF
TRBJ2-7 | TRBV15 | ATSRGLAGKAYEQY
TRBJ2-2 | TRBV4-3 | ASSQRTLSSGELF
TRBJ2-1 | TRBV4-1 | ASSRNRFSYNEQF
TRBJ2-5 | TRBV11-2 | ASSLGWEETQY
. | TRBV29-1 | SVELTSGGSYEQY
TRBJ2-3 | TRBV7-8 | ASSYGLAGELRTDTQY